This is a list of T cell receptor beta chains from one sample in a study of glioma-infiltrating T cells after dendritic cell vaccination. TCRdb keeps only in-frame clones here, not all; method: immunoSEQ multiplex PCR. Counted here are 99,000 or so clones, around 91% occurring once; the ten biggest clones make up roughly 3%. The specimen comprised blood, sampled after dendritic cell vaccination. These receptors originate from a human donor with glioblastoma. CDR3s leave out the opening cysteine and the closing phenylalanine or tryptophan. The order of the fields is D gene, V gene, clone size, J gene, CDR3 protein. The D gene is left open where the match is weak. Size values are once, few and many counts, or a class for expanded clones, and some rows have none.

d_call: -; v_call: TRBV27; clone_size: -; j_call: TRBJ1-6; cdr3_aa: ASSLSVGGFVNSPLH
d_call: TRBD1; v_call: TRBV6-1; clone_size: once; j_call: TRBJ2-3; cdr3_aa: ASSEPTGVTDTQY
d_call: -; v_call: TRBV6-1; clone_size: -; j_call: TRBJ2-7; cdr3_aa: ASSEPGDSYEQY
d_call: -; v_call: TRBV6-4; clone_size: -; j_call: TRBJ1-2; cdr3_aa: ASSDDSTAYGYT
d_call: TRBD2; v_call: TRBV5-4; clone_size: -; j_call: TRBJ2-7; cdr3_aa: ASSDPSGSVFEQY
d_call: TRBD2; v_call: TRBV6-5; clone_size: -; j_call: TRBJ2-5; cdr3_aa: ASSYNPGGRETQY
d_call: -; v_call: TRBV6-1; clone_size: -; j_call: TRBJ1-1; cdr3_aa: ASSEAAGNTEAF
d_call: TRBD2; v_call: TRBV9; clone_size: -; j_call: TRBJ2-1; cdr3_aa: ASSVGPSGRAYNEQF
d_call: TRBD2; v_call: TRBV18; clone_size: once; j_call: TRBJ2-7; cdr3_aa: ASSPGLALEQY
d_call: TRBD2; v_call: TRBV30; clone_size: -; j_call: TRBJ2-3; cdr3_aa: AWTPAGTSTDTQY
d_call: -; v_call: TRBV7-9; clone_size: -; j_call: TRBJ1-1; cdr3_aa: ASSSWPDRTKAF
d_call: -; v_call: TRBV19; clone_size: -; j_call: TRBJ1-5; cdr3_aa: ASTGRGVLGSNQPQH
d_call: -; v_call: TRBV4-2; clone_size: -; j_call: TRBJ2-2; cdr3_aa: ASSQGERGELF
d_call: TRBD2; v_call: TRBV10-1; clone_size: -; j_call: TRBJ2-3; cdr3_aa: ASSELAGGADTQY
d_call: -; v_call: TRBV11-2; clone_size: -; j_call: TRBJ1-5; cdr3_aa: ASSLEAVQPQH
d_call: -; v_call: TRBV6-1; clone_size: -; j_call: TRBJ1-5; cdr3_aa: ASSESPGGGNQPQH
d_call: TRBD1; v_call: TRBV30; clone_size: -; j_call: TRBJ2-7; cdr3_aa: AWGPWTGSGEQY
d_call: -; v_call: TRBV5-1; clone_size: -; j_call: TRBJ1-1; cdr3_aa: ASSVQAENTEAF
d_call: TRBD1; v_call: TRBV9; clone_size: once; j_call: TRBJ1-3; cdr3_aa: ASSATGGSGNTIY
d_call: TRBD1; v_call: TRBV15; clone_size: -; j_call: TRBJ1-1; cdr3_aa: ATSRGGQGRRGTEAF
d_call: -; v_call: TRBV7-2; clone_size: -; j_call: TRBJ1-5; cdr3_aa: ASSSRDTDNQPQH
d_call: -; v_call: TRBV6-1; clone_size: -; j_call: TRBJ1-5; cdr3_aa: ASAPSYDQPQH
d_call: TRBD1; v_call: TRBV18; clone_size: -; j_call: TRBJ1-2; cdr3_aa: ASSPWTGASNYGYT
d_call: TRBD1; v_call: TRBV10-3; clone_size: once; j_call: TRBJ1-4; cdr3_aa: AARDRDDEKLF
d_call: TRBD1; v_call: TRBV5-1; clone_size: -; j_call: TRBJ1-3; cdr3_aa: ASSMGQGATGNTIY
d_call: TRBD1; v_call: TRBV25-1; clone_size: once; j_call: TRBJ1-4; cdr3_aa: ASSEQRLTGREKLF
d_call: -; v_call: TRBV5-4; clone_size: once; j_call: TRBJ2-3; cdr3_aa: ASSLSRGSEDTQY
d_call: -; v_call: TRBV29-1; clone_size: -; j_call: TRBJ1-1; cdr3_aa: SVTTGITEAF
d_call: TRBD1; v_call: TRBV5-1; clone_size: -; j_call: TRBJ1-6; cdr3_aa: ASSYGAGQGNSPLH
d_call: -; v_call: TRBV27; clone_size: -; j_call: TRBJ1-6; cdr3_aa: ASSFGPGVASPLH
d_call: TRBD2; v_call: TRBV7-3; clone_size: -; j_call: TRBJ2-3; cdr3_aa: ASSSGGQGTDTQY
d_call: -; v_call: TRBV7-6; clone_size: -; j_call: TRBJ1-1; cdr3_aa: ASSLSENTEAF
d_call: -; v_call: TRBV5-6; clone_size: -; j_call: TRBJ2-7; cdr3_aa: ASSPDRDSAYEQY
d_call: -; v_call: TRBV7-2; clone_size: -; j_call: TRBJ1-1; cdr3_aa: ASSSPRGPYTEAF
d_call: TRBD2; v_call: TRBV13; clone_size: -; j_call: TRBJ2-2; cdr3_aa: ASSLRLAGDGTGELF
d_call: -; v_call: TRBV6-6; clone_size: -; j_call: TRBJ1-5; cdr3_aa: ASRPRGGANNQPQH
d_call: TRBD1; v_call: TRBV18; clone_size: few; j_call: TRBJ1-5; cdr3_aa: ASRGQGGNQPQH
d_call: -; v_call: TRBV5-4; clone_size: -; j_call: TRBJ1-1; cdr3_aa: ASSPTVPGGMNTEAF
d_call: -; v_call: TRBV5-1; clone_size: -; j_call: TRBJ1-2; cdr3_aa: ASSLGDYGYT
d_call: -; v_call: TRBV29-1; clone_size: -; j_call: TRBJ1-3; cdr3_aa: SVEIGAYGNTIY
d_call: -; v_call: TRBV9; clone_size: -; j_call: TRBJ2-2; cdr3_aa: ASSPSGGYTGELF
d_call: -; v_call: TRBV18; clone_size: -; j_call: TRBJ1-2; cdr3_aa: ASSTRQPYGYT
d_call: TRBD2; v_call: TRBV29-1; clone_size: -; j_call: TRBJ2-4; cdr3_aa: SVEGFKGPGGGIQY
d_call: TRBD1; v_call: TRBV6-5; clone_size: -; j_call: TRBJ1-2; cdr3_aa: ASSRTGGGYT
d_call: -; v_call: TRBV5-4; clone_size: -; j_call: TRBJ1-2; cdr3_aa: ASRQGGSGHGYT
d_call: -; v_call: TRBV7-9; clone_size: -; j_call: TRBJ1-4; cdr3_aa: ASSTTGGDGKLF
d_call: TRBD1; v_call: TRBV29-1; clone_size: -; j_call: TRBJ2-1; cdr3_aa: SVLGQGLFRDEQF
d_call: TRBD2; v_call: TRBV11-3; clone_size: -; j_call: TRBJ2-7; cdr3_aa: ASSILAGGPHRPYEQY
d_call: -; v_call: TRBV9; clone_size: -; j_call: TRBJ1-4; cdr3_aa: ASSERTGGLNEKLF
d_call: TRBD1; v_call: TRBV7-6; clone_size: -; j_call: TRBJ1-5; cdr3_aa: ASSLRDRVKH
d_call: -; v_call: TRBV5-1; clone_size: -; j_call: TRBJ1-2; cdr3_aa: ASSLETTGGYT
d_call: -; v_call: TRBV5-1; clone_size: once; j_call: TRBJ1-2; cdr3_aa: ASSSGDLILTNYGYT
d_call: -; v_call: TRBV11-3; clone_size: -; j_call: TRBJ1-1; cdr3_aa: ASIVSAGPVNTEAF
d_call: TRBD1; v_call: TRBV19; clone_size: few; j_call: TRBJ1-2; cdr3_aa: ASSTVNRGNGYT
d_call: TRBD1; v_call: TRBV6-1; clone_size: -; j_call: TRBJ1-3; cdr3_aa: ASSAGTGLGNTIY